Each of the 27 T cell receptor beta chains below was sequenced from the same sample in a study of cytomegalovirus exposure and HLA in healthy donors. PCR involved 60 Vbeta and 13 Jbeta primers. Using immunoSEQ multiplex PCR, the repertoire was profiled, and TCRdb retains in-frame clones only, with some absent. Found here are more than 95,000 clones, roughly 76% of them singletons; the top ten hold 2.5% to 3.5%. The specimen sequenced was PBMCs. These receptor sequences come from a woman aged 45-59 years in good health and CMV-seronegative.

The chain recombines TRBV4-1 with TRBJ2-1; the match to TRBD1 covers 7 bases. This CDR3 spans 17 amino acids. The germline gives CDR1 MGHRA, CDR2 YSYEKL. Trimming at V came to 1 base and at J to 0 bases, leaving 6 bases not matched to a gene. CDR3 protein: CASSQVKGASSYNEQFF. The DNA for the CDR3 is TGCGCCAGCAGCCAAGTTAAGGGGGCGAGCTCCTACAATGAGCAGTTCTTC.

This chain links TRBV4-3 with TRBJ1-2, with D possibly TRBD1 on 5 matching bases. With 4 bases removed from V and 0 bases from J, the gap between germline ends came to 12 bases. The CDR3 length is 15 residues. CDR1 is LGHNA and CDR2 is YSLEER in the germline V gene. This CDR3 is CASSRRDVSNYGYTF. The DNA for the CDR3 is TGCGCCAGCAGCCGGAGGGACGTCTCTAACTATGGCTACACCTTC.

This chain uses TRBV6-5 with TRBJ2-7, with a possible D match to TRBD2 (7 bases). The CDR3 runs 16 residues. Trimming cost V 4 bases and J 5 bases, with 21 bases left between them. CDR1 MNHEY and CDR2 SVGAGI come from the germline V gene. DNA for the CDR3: TGTGCCAGCAGTTGCTCGGGGGCGGGAGCCGGCGACGAGCAGTACTTC. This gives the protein CASSCSGAGAGDEQYF.

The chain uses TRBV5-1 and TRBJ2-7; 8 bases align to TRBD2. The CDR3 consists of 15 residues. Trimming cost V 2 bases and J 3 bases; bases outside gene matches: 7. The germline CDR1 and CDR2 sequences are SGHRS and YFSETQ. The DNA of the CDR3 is TGCGCCAGCAGCTTTGGTAGCGGGATGAGCTACGAGCAGTACTTC. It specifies CASSFGSGMSYEQYF.

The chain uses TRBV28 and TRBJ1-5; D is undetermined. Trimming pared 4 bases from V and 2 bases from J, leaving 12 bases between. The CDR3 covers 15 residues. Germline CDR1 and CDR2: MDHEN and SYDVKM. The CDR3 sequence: CASSSSGKGNQPQHF. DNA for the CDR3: TGTGCCAGCAGTTCCTCCGGTAAAGGCAATCAGCCCCAGCATTTT.

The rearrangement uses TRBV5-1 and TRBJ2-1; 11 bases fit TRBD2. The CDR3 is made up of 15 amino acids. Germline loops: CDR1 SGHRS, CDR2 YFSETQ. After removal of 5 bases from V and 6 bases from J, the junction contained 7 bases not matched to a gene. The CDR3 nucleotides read TGCGCCAGCAGACCGGGACTAGCGGTCGGCAATGAGCAGTTCTTC. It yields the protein CASRPGLAVGNEQFF.

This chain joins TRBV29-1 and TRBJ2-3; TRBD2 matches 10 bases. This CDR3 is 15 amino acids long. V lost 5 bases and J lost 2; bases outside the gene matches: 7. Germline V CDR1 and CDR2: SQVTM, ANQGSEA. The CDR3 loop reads CSVSSGREVTDTQYF. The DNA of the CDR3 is TGCAGCGTTTCAAGCGGGAGGGAGGTCACAGATACGCAGTATTTT.

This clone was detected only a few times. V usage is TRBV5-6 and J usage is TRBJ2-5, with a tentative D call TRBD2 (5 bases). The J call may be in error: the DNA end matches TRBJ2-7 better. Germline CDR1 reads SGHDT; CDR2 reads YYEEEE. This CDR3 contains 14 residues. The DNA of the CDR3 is TGTGCCAGCAGCTTGCTGGAGGATTCTTACGAGCAGTACTTC. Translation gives CASSLLEDSYEQYF.

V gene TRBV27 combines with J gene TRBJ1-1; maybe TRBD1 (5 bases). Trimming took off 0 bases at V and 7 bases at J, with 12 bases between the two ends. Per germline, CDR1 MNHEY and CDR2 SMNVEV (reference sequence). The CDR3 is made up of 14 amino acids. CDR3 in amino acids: CASSLSGALGEAFF. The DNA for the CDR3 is TGTGCCAGCAGTTTATCAGGGGCTCTGGGTGAAGCTTTCTTT.

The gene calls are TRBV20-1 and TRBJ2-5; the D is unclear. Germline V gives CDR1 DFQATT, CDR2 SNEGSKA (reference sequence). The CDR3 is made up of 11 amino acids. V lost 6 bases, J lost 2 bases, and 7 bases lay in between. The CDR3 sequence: CSALVQETQYF. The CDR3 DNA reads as TGCAGTGCCCTCGTTCAAGAGACCCAGTACTTC.

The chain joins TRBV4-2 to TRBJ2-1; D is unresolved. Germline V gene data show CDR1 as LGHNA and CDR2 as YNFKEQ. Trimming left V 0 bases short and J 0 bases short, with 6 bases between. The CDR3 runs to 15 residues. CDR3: CASSQDTSSYNEQFF. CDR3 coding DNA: TGTGCCAGCAGCCAAGACACAAGCTCCTACAATGAGCAGTTCTTC.

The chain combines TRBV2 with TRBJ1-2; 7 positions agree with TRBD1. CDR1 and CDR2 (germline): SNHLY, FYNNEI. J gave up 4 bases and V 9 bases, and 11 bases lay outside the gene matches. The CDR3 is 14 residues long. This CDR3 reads CASVLSGQVYGYTF. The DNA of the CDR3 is TGTGCCAGTGTCTTATCCGGACAGGTCTATGGCTACACCTTC.

The CDR3 is CASSEQSGRFLYEQYF. CDR3 nucleotide sequence: TGTGCCAGCAGTGAACAGAGCGGGAGGTTCCTCTACGAGCAGTACTTC. This sequence joins TRBV25-1 and TRBJ2-7; 9 bases map to TRBD2. The CDR3 is made up of 16 amino acids. J gave up 3 bases and V 2 bases, and 8 bases lay outside the gene matches. CDR1 and CDR2 from the germline V gene are MGHDK and SYGVNS.

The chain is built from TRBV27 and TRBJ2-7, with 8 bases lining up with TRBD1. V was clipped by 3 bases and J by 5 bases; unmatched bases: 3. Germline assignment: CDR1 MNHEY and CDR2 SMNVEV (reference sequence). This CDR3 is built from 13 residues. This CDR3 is CASSLLTGDEQYF. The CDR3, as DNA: TGTGCCAGCAGTTTGTTGACAGGGGACGAGCAGTACTTC.

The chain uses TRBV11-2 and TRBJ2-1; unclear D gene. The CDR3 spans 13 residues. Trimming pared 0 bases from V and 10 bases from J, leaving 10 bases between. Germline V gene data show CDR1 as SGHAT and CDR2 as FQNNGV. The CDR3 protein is CASSLDLEVEQFF. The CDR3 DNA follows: TGTGCCAGCAGCTTAGACCTAGAAGTCGAGCAGTTCTTC.

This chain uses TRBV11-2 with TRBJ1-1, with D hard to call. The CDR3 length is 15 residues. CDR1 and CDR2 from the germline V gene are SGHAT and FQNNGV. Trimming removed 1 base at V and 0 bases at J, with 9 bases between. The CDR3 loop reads CASSLGGSLNTEAFF. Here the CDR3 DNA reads TGTGCCAGCAGCTTAGGAGGCTCTTTGAACACTGAAGCTTTCTTT.

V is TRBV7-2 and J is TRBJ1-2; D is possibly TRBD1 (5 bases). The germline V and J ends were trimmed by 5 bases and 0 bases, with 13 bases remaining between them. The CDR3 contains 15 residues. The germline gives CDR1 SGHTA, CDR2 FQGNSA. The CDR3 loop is CASSLYRFSNYGYTF. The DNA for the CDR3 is TGTGCCAGCAGCCTGTACAGGTTCTCTAACTATGGCTACACCTTC.

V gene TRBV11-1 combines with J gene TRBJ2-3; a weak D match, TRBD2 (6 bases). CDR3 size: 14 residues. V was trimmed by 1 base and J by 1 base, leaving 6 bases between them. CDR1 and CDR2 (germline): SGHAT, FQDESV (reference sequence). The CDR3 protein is CASSLGGGTDTQYF. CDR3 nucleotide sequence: TGTGCCAGCAGCTTAGGGGGGGGCACAGATACGCAGTATTTT.

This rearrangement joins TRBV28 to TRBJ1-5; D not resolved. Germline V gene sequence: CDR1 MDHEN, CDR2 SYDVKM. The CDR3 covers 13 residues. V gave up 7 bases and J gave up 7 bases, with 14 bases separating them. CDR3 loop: CASTAGMGQPQHF. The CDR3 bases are TGTGCCAGCACCGCGGGGATGGGCCAGCCCCAGCATTTT.

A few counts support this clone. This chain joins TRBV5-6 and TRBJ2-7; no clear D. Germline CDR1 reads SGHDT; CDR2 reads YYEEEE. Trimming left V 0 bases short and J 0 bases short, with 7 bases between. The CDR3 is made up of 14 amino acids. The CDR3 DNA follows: TGTGCCAGCAGCTTGGGACTGGGCTCCTACGAGCAGTACTTC. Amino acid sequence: CASSLGLGSYEQYF.

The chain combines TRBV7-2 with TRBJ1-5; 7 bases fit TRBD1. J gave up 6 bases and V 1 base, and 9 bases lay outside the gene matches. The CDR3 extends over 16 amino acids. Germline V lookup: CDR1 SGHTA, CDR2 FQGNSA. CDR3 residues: CASSLVIGGNTQPQHF. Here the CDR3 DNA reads TGTGCCAGCAGCTTAGTTATAGGGGGCAATACTCAGCCCCAGCATTTT.

The CDR3 is CASHGGGANEKLFF. The CDR3 nucleotides read TGTGCCAGTCACGGGGGGGGTGCTAATGAAAAACTGTTTTTT. This chain uses TRBV21-1 with TRBJ1-4. TRBV21-1 has pseudogene status. CDR3 size: 14 residues.

The CDR3 nucleotides read TGTGCCTGGAGTCGGGACAGGGGTAGAGATGGCTACACCTTC. This translates into CAWSRDRGRDGYTF. V is TRBV30 and J is TRBJ1-2, with 10 bases matching TRBD1. Germline V gene lookup returns CDR1 GTSNPN and CDR2 SVGIG (reference sequence). The CDR3 loop spans 14 amino acids. The V gene end was trimmed by 2 bases and the J gene end by 6 bases; junction bases not matched to a gene: 6.

In DNA, the CDR3 is TGTGCCAGCTCACCACTTGGACTTTCCTACGAGCAGTACTTC. Translation: CASSPLGLSYEQYF. J is TRBJ2-7 and V is TRBV18; weak D call: TRBD2 (5 bases). The CDR3 covers 14 residues. Trimming stripped 1 base from V and 1 base from J, with 8 bases between. CDR1 is KGHSH and CDR2 is LQKENI in the germline V gene. Combining the CDR3 with reference TRBV18 and TRBJ2-7 gives the whole variable domain NAGVMQNPRHLVRRRGQEARLRCSPMKGHSHVYWYRQLPEEGLKFMVYLQKENIIDESGMPKERFSAEFPKEGPSILRIQQVVRGDSAAYFCASSPLGLSYEQYFGPGTRLTVT.

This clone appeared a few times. As DNA, the CDR3 is TGCGCCAGCAGCATAGGACAGGGGGCGGGAGTGGAGACCCAGTACTTC. Translated: CASSIGQGAGVETQYF. This sequence joins TRBV4-3 and TRBJ2-5; 11 bases are a match to TRBD1. This CDR3 contains 16 residues. Trimming cost V 5 bases and J 5 bases; bases outside gene matches: 10. The germline V gene has CDR1 LGHNA and CDR2 YSLEER.

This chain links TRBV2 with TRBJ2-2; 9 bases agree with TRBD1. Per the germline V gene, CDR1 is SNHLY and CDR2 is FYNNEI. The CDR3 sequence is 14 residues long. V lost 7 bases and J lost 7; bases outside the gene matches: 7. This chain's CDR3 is CASMRGTGFGELFF. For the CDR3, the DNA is TGTGCCAGCATGAGGGGGACAGGGTTCGGGGAGCTGTTTTTT.

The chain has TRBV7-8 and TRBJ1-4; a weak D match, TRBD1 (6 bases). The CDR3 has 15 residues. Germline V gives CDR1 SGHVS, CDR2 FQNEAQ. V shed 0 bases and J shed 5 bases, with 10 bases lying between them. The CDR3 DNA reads TGTGCCAGCAGCTTAGCTGGACAGCCGAATGAAAAACTGTTTTTT. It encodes CASSLAGQPNEKLFF.